What follows is one TCR beta chain and its context. Compared with germline, one end of the junction differs, possibly owing to a read error. Building the TCR beta libraries relied on iRepertoire HTBI primers, and CDR3 regions underwent Arm-PCR. Each CDR3 protein is one row after TCRdb ran MiXCR on the multiplex PCR reads. The sample has 430,000 or so distinct CDR3 sequences, roughly 23% seen once. The data derive from a study of regulatory T cells in long-lasting Graves disease. This sample's time point: persistent/refractory GD, antithyroid drugs over 5 years with positive TRAb. Scientists built the TCR library using RNA that was extracted from PBMCs. This TCR was sampled from a female donor with Graves disease. This material consisted of peripheral blood mononuclear cells (PBMCs), taken when the disease was refractory, from a patient treated with antithyroid drugs.

In DNA form, the CDR3 reads TGTGCCAGCCCACCACCCCAAGAGACCCAGTACTTC. Amino acids: CASPPPQETQYF. The genes are TRBV18 and TRBJ2-5; D is undetermined. The CDR3 contains 12 residues. Germline V gene data show CDR1 as KGHSH and CDR2 as LQKENI.